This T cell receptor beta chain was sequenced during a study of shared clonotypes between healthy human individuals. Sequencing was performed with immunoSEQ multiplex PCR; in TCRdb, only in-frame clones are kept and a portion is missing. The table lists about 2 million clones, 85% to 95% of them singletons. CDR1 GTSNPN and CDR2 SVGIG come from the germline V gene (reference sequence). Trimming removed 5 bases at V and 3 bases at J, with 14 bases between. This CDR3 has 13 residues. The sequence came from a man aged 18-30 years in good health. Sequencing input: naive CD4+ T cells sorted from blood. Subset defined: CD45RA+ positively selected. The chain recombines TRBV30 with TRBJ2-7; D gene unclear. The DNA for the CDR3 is TGTGCCTGGTGGGATTTCAAGGTCTACGAGCAGTACTTC. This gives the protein CAWWDFKVYEQYF.